The text below deals with one T cell receptor beta chain. The data were taken from a study of T cells in Graves' hyperthyroidism and ophthalmopathy. In the study overall: Peripheral blood specimens were obtained at initial diagnosis, prior to any treatment.

The CDR3 is made up of 15 amino acids. CDR1 is DFQATT, CDR2 SNEGSKA, per germline (reference sequence). Losses at the gene ends were 4 bases for V and 4 bases for J; bases not matched to a gene: 8. The source of the PBMCs was over 8.5 ml of fresh peripheral blood. Regions amplified from RNA transcripts were the TCR beta CDR3 regions. The study used the HTBI primer set for a first-round RT-PCR of the TCR CDR3. TCRdb reprocessed the multiplex PCR reads with MiXCR, giving one entry per CDR3 protein. The table lists 500,000 to 750,000 distinct CDR3 sequences, 15% to 18% of them singletons. The sequence was obtained from a woman aged 30 to 39 with Graves' hyperthyroidism. Sample: blood. The chain couples TRBV20-1 to TRBJ1-5, with 9 bases lining up with TRBD1. The CDR3 region is CSAMLGTGTNQPQHF. CDR3 bases: TGCAGTGCTATGCTAGGGACAGGGACGAATCAGCCCCAGCATTTT.